The clone carrying this T cell receptor beta chain was counted ten times or more. TCR beta CDR3 regions were amplified from RNA transcripts. First-round RT-PCR targeting the TCR CDR3 was performed with the HTBI primer set. Each CDR3 protein is one row after TCRdb ran MiXCR on the multiplex PCR reads. The repertoire holds more than 300,000 distinct CDR3 sequences, with about 15% as singletons. The CDR3 length is 13 residues. The ends lost 8 bases at V and 5 bases at J; junction bases unmatched: 6. The germline CDR1 and CDR2 sequences are SNHLY and FYNNEI. These data belong to a study of T cells in Graves' hyperthyroidism and ophthalmopathy. The overall study: Peripheral blood was drawn at first diagnosis, prior to all treatment.

The hyperthyroidism patients had all been newly diagnosed, and their disease duration was under 2 months. Their ages ranged from 18 to 65 years. The diagnoses drew upon clinical symptoms, serum thyroxine and TRAb, thyroid ultrasound and orbital computed tomography. The blood was taken when hyperthyroidism was first diagnosed, before any ophthalmopathy symptoms showed up. The sample consisted of blood. The genes are TRBV2 and TRBJ2-5; the match to TRBD1 covers 9 bases. This receptor was identified in a woman younger than 45 with Graves' hyperthyroidism that later progressed to Graves' ophthalmopathy. This chain's CDR3 is CASGRDRDETQYF. In DNA form, the CDR3 reads TGTGCCAGCGGGCGGGACAGGGATGAGACCCAGTACTTC.